These 8 T cell receptor beta chains were all obtained from the same sample, sequenced in a study of blood T cells in healthy people across ages. The use of a sample-barcoded 5' primer and a J-beta primer mix characterized a second PCR of 7 to 11 cycles. Each CDR3 protein is one row after TCRdb ran MiXCR on the 5' RACE reads. This table has approximately 680,000 distinct CDR3 sequences, around 32% appearing once. Sequenced material: blood. These receptors were obtained from a woman over 75 in good health.

This clonotype was detected many times. The V call is TRBV20-1, the J call TRBJ2-3, with D uncertain. V was clipped by 5 bases and J by 4 bases, with 13 bases between them. Germline CDR1 DFQATT, CDR2 SNEGSKA (reference sequence). CDR3 length equals 13 residues. DNA for the CDR3: TGCAGTGCTCCTCCCAATGGGGCAGATACGCAGTATTTT. Its protein is CSAPPNGADTQYF.

This clonotype was recorded at least ten times. The chain links TRBV12-3 or TRBV12-4 to TRBJ2-7, with no clear D. The V end was cut by 7 bases, the J end by 6 bases, with 13 bases between. This CDR3 is 12 amino acids long. CDR3 sequence: CASTFGFGEQYF. The DNA of the CDR3 is TGTGCCAGCACCTTTGGGTTCGGCGAGCAGTACTTC.

The table lists this clonotype with many counts. V usage is TRBV3-1 and J usage is TRBJ2-1; 7 positions agree with TRBD2. CDR1 is LGHDT and CDR2 is YNNKEL in the germline V gene (reference sequence). The CDR3 has 16 amino acids. V lost 2 bases and J lost 7; bases outside the gene matches: 11. Here the CDR3 reads CASSQLGGRALNEQFF. DNA of the CDR3: TGTGCCAGCAGCCAACTGGGTGGGAGGGCGTTAAATGAGCAGTTCTTC.

Many counts were recorded for this clonotype. This chain connects TRBV2 to TRBJ2-5, with TRBD1 matching over 12 bases. Germline V gene lookup returns CDR1 SNHLY and CDR2 FYNNEI. J gave up 11 bases and V 7 bases, and 11 bases lay outside the gene matches. This CDR3 contains 14 residues. The CDR3: CASTPGQGALEQYF. CDR3 coding DNA: TGTGCCAGCACCCCGGGACAGGGGGCCCTTGAGCAGTACTTC. Combining the CDR3 with reference TRBV2 and TRBJ2-5 gives the whole variable domain EPEVTQTPSHQVTQMGQEVILRCVPISNHLYFYWYRQILGQKVEFLVSFYNNEISEKSEIFDDQFSVERPDGSNFTLKIRSTKLEDSAMYFCASTPGQGALEQYFGPGTRLLVL.

Details on this clonotype: Given a much more abundant clone one base away, this may be a read error. The chain is built from TRBV10-3 and TRBJ1-2; D perhaps matches TRBD1 (6 bases). From germline, CDR1 is ENHRY and CDR2 SYGVKD. The CDR3 consists of 16 residues. The CDR3 region has the DNA TGTACCATCAGTGAGTCGTGGCAGGGGCTTAACTATGGCTACACCTTC. It specifies CTISESWQGLNYGYTF.

This clonotype was found many times. The V and J genes are TRBV7-2 and TRBJ1-2; D ambiguous. This CDR3 is 13 amino acids long. CDR1 is SGHTA, CDR2 FQGNSA, per germline. Trimming took 5 bases from V and 5 from J, leaving 12 bases between them. The CDR3 protein is CASSNYQVYGYTF. The CDR3 DNA reads TGTGCCAGCAGCAACTACCAAGTTTATGGCTACACCTTC.

This clonotype came up a few times. The chain carries TRBV20-1 and TRBJ2-5; 7 bases map to TRBD2. J lost 2 bases, V lost 3 bases, and 3 bases had no gene match. Germline CDR1 is DFQATT and CDR2 is SNEGSKA (reference sequence). This CDR3 is 13 amino acids long. In DNA form, the CDR3 reads TGCAGTGCTAGGGGCGGGGGACAAGAGACCCAGTACTTC. Translating gives CSARGGGQETQYF.

With respect to this clonotype: At one end the junction does not follow the germline gene, possibly because of a read error. V and J are TRBV7-7 and TRBJ2-1, with 8 bases aligning to TRBD2. The CDR3 totals 17 residues. CDR1 and CDR2 (germline): SSHAT, FNYEAQ (reference sequence). CDR3 coding DNA: TGTGCTAGCAGCTCCAGTCCGGGACTAGGGAAATACAATGAGCAGTTCTTC. It codes for CASSSSPGLGKYNEQFF.